These 6 T cell receptor beta chains were all obtained from the same sample, sequenced in a study of regulatory T cells in long-lasting Graves disease. As for time point: newly diagnosed GD, antithyroid drugs for less than 3 months. From PBMCs, RNA was extracted and then used to make the TCR library. To make TCR beta libraries, researchers used iRepertoire HTBI primers and Arm-PCR of CDR3 regions. TCRdb fed the multiplex PCR reads into MiXCR, producing one record per CDR3 protein. Among 550,000 or so distinct CDR3 sequences listed, about 11% were seen once. The same specimen was also included in a second study, on T cells in Graves' hyperthyroidism and ophthalmopathy.

Sequencing used peripheral blood mononuclear cells (PBMCs), obtained at new diagnosis, from a patient treated with antithyroid drugs. Receptors were obtained from a woman aged 25 to 39 with Graves disease.

This clonotype has ten or more counts. The gene calls are TRBV30 and TRBJ1-1; maybe TRBD1 (5 bases). CDR3 length equals 15 residues. V dropped 3 bases and J dropped 4 bases, with 18 bases sitting between them. From germline, CDR1 is GTSNPN and CDR2 SVGIG (reference sequence). The CDR3 here is CAWSPSRAGGTEAFF. The DNA of the CDR3 is TGTGCCTGGAGCCCCTCAAGGGCGGGGGGCACTGAAGCTTTCTTT.

This clonotype was counted many times. V is TRBV30 and J is TRBJ2-3; TRBD1 might be the D (5 bases). There are 12 residues in the CDR3. Germline V gene lookup returns CDR1 GTSNPN and CDR2 SVGIG (reference sequence). Trimming shortened V by 2 bases and J by 3 bases, and 6 bases separated the two germline ends. CDR3 sequence reads: CAWSTGTDTQYF. The CDR3 coding sequence is TGTGCCTGGAGTACAGGAACAGATACGCAGTATTTT. The full variable domain, with the rest looked up from reference TRBV30 and TRBJ2-3, is SQTIHQWPATLVQPVGSPLSLECTVEGTSNPNLYWYRQAAGRGLQLLFYSVGIGQISSEVPQNLSASRPQDRQFILSSKKLLLSDSGFYLCAWSTGTDTQYFGPGTRLTVL.

The sample holds many counts of this clonotype. V gene TRBV13 combines with J gene TRBJ2-2; the D gene is possibly TRBD1 (6 bases). Trimming shortened V by 7 bases and J by 7 bases, and 7 bases separated the two germline ends. CDR1 and CDR2 from the germline V gene are PRHDT and FYEKMQ (reference sequence). The CDR3 totals 11 residues. CDR3: CASNRDGELFF. The CDR3 region has the DNA TGTGCCAGCAACAGGGACGGGGAGCTGTTTTTT.

At least ten counts were recorded for this clonotype. The chain has TRBV6-1 and TRBJ2-5, with 11 bases lining up with TRBD2. Trimming at V came to 8 bases and at J to 5 bases, leaving 22 bases not matched to a gene. This CDR3 is built from 19 residues. Germline V gives CDR1 MNHNS, CDR2 SASEGT. CDR3 bases: TGTGCCAGCTCAAGGCCCCTGGGGACTAGCGGAGGCCAAGCGGAGACCCAGTACTTC. This sequence encodes CASSRPLGTSGGQAETQYF.

The sample holds a few counts of this clonotype. The CDR3: CASSFRENTGELFF. CDR3 in DNA: TGTGCCAGCAGTTTCAGGGAGAACACCGGGGAGCTGTTTTTT. The gene calls are TRBV12-3 or TRBV12-4 and TRBJ2-2, with D possibly matching TRBD1 (5 bases). Trimming left V 3 bases short and J 1 base short, with 6 bases between. This CDR3 has 14 amino acids.

Written as DNA, the CDR3 is TGTGCCAGTAGTATAGATTTAATCTCCTACGAGCAGTACTTC. It codes for CASSIDLISYEQYF. The chain links TRBV19 to TRBJ2-7, with D uncertain. The CDR3 covers 14 residues. The ends were cut back, 0 bases at V and 0 bases at J, with 6 bases in the middle. Germline values: CDR1 LNHDA, CDR2 SQIVND (reference sequence).